Following are 12 T cell receptor beta chains from one sample sequenced in a study of cytomegalovirus exposure and HLA in healthy donors. The PCR employed 60 Vbeta primers together with 13 Jbeta primers. Some clones are missing from TCRdb's copy, which holds only in-frame ones; the method was immunoSEQ multiplex PCR. Of under 250,000 clones listed, around 80% are singletons. Source material: PBMCs. These receptors originate from a woman aged 30 to 39 in good health and CMV-seropositive.

This clone was observed a handful of times. This sequence joins TRBV7-8 and TRBJ1-1; D ambiguous. This CDR3 contains 16 residues. The V and J ends lost 0 bases and 4 bases respectively, with 15 bases between them. The germline V gene encodes CDR1 SGHVS and CDR2 FQNEAQ. This CDR3 reads CASSLAQVQGGTEAFF. The CDR3 DNA follows: TGTGCCAGCAGCTTAGCTCAGGTCCAAGGAGGCACTGAAGCTTTCTTT.

V and J are TRBV19 and TRBJ2-7, with 7 bases lining up with TRBD1. Losses at the gene ends were 4 bases for V and 3 bases for J; bases not matched to a gene: 3. Germline lookup yields CDR1 LNHDA and CDR2 SQIVND (reference sequence). The CDR3 totals 13 residues. The CDR3 is CASSTGQNYEQYF. DNA for the CDR3: TGTGCCAGTAGTACGGGACAGAACTACGAGCAGTACTTC.

This rearrangement joins TRBV10-3 to TRBJ1-1; 10 bases match TRBD1. The CDR3 covers 12 residues. Looked up from germline, CDR1 is ENHRY and CDR2 is SYGVKD. V gave up 6 bases and J gave up 11 bases; unmatched junction bases: 6. The CDR3 nucleotides read TGTGCCATCAGGACAGGGGGCGGGGTGGCTTTCTTT. Its protein product is CAIRTGGGVAFF.

J is TRBJ2-7 and V is TRBV10-3; tentatively, D is TRBD1 (5 bases). V gave up 6 bases and J gave up 1 base, with 7 bases separating them. The V gene's germline CDR1 is ENHRY and CDR2 SYGVKD. CDR3 length equals 12 residues. The CDR3 here is CAISDSSYEQYF. The CDR3 coding sequence is TGTGCCATCAGCGACAGTTCCTACGAGCAGTACTTC.

V usage is TRBV19 and J usage is TRBJ2-7; D is possibly TRBD1 (6 bases). Germline-derived CDR1 and CDR2 are LNHDA and SQIVND (reference sequence). The CDR3 is 13 residues long. The V end was cut by 9 bases, the J end by 2 bases, with 14 bases between. The CDR3 nucleotides are TGTGCCAGCCGGGACACCACGGCCTACGAGCAGTACTTC. Translated: CASRDTTAYEQYF.

Turning to this clone: The junction differs from germline at one of its ends, possibly a read error. The rearrangement uses TRBV7-6 and TRBJ2-7; TRBD1 might be the D (6 bases). The germline gives CDR1 SGHVS, CDR2 FNYEAQ. The CDR3 has 16 amino acids. In nucleotides, the CDR3 is TGTGCCAGCAGCTTAGCTTTCTCCGTGGCAGGGGCCACCATGGACTTC. Translated, it gives CASSLAFSVAGATMDF.

The V gene is TRBV27, the J gene TRBJ1-1; D ambiguous. This CDR3 is 12 amino acids long. Trimming left V 4 bases short and J 1 base short, with 4 bases between. CDR1 MNHEY and CDR2 SMNVEV come from the germline V gene (reference sequence). CDR3 loop: CASSSENTEAFF. The CDR3 nucleotides read TGTGCCAGCAGTTCAGAGAACACTGAAGCTTTCTTT.

The chain is built from TRBV5-8 and TRBJ2-3; maybe TRBD1 (6 bases). The CDR3 loop spans 15 amino acids. The V and J ends lost 4 bases and 6 bases respectively, with 18 bases between them. Germline CDR1 SGHTS, CDR2 YDEGEE. Here the CDR3 reads CASSLVGQPGDTQYF. CDR3 coding DNA: TGTGCCAGCAGCCTAGTAGGACAGCCTGGGGATACGCAGTATTTT.

In this sample, this clone turned up a few times. Different DNA sequences within this sample yield the same CDR3. The genes are TRBV4-3 and TRBJ2-7; D possibly corresponds to TRBD2 (5 bases). The CDR3 is 13 residues long. The germline V gene has CDR1 LGHNA and CDR2 YSLEER. The V gene lost 0 bases and the J gene lost 3 bases, with 6 bases spanning the gap. This chain's CDR3 is CASSQDRGYEQYF. The CDR3 DNA sequence: TGCGCCAGCAGCCAAGATCGGGGCTACGAGCAGTACTTC.

The DNA of the CDR3 is TGTGCCAGCAGCTTAGATGAGGGGGTCGAGCAGTTCTTC. This translates into CASSLDEGVEQFF. The chain links TRBV11-2 to TRBJ2-1; a possible D gene is TRBD1 (6 bases). V lost 0 bases and J 10 bases, leaving 10 bases between the germline ends. The CDR3 loop spans 13 amino acids. The germline gives CDR1 SGHAT, CDR2 FQNNGV. The entire variable domain, with the rest obtained from reference TRBV11-2 and TRBJ2-1, is as follows: EAGVAQSPRYKIIEKRQSVAFWCNPISGHATLYWYQQILGQGPKLLIQFQNNGVVDDSQLPKDRFSAERLKGVDSTLKIQPAKLEDSAVYLCASSLDEGVEQFFGPGTRLTVL.

For the CDR3, the DNA is TGTGCCAGCAGCTTAAGGAGTAGGGAAAAACTGTTTTTT. Its translation: CASSLRSREKLFF. The chain combines TRBV7-6 with TRBJ1-4; D not certain. V was pared by 2 bases and J by 8 bases, with 9 bases between. The CDR3 is 13 residues long. Germline-derived CDR1 and CDR2 are SGHVS and FNYEAQ.

The chain recombines TRBV9 with TRBJ2-2, with 8 bases lining up with TRBD2. Germline CDR1 SGDLS, CDR2 YYNGEE. The CDR3 is made up of 17 amino acids. J gave up 0 bases and V 2 bases, and 6 bases lay outside the gene matches. As DNA, the CDR3 is TGTGCCAGCAGCGTGAGTAGCGGGGCGACGAACACCGGGGAGCTGTTTTTT. It yields the protein CASSVSSGATNTGELFF.